The present T cell receptor (beta chain) was sequenced within a study of OX40 agonist ivuxolimab in advanced cancers. Overall study context: Of mixed ages from about 23 to 85 and averaging about 56 years, the group was 65% to 85% male.

Samples of blood were obtained at baseline, on cycle 4 day 1, and on cycle 7 day 1. The assay was immunoSEQ multiplex PCR, and TCRdb's table has in-frame clones only and misses some. This table has just over 80,000 clones, roughly 91% appearing once. CDR3 length equals 13 residues. Germline-derived CDR1 and CDR2 are MDHEN and SYDVKM. The V gene end was trimmed by 6 bases and the J gene end by 3 bases; junction bases not matched to a gene: 5. J is TRBJ2-7 and V is TRBV28; 7 bases agree with TRBD1. Sequenced here: CD4+ or CD8+ T cells sorted from blood, sampled in a trial of the OX40 agonist ivuxolimab. This clonotype was obtained from an adult with an advanced solid tumor such as melanoma, head and neck, liver or kidney cancer. The CDR3 loop reads CASSRDSNYEQYF. The CDR3 bases are TGTGCCAGCAGCCGGGACAGTAACTACGAGCAGTACTTC.